This T cell receptor (beta chain) was sequenced for a study of shared clonotypes between healthy human individuals. General study results and limits: The sharing of approximately 5.1% of naive CD4 clonotypes was seen across a few donors.

This clone has a handful of counts. Its cognate antigen is unknown. Profiling relied on immunoSEQ multiplex PCR, and the TCRdb table lists in-frame clones only, not all of them. The table includes over 95,000 clones, around 68% detected once. Sequencing was done on a sample of memory CD8+ T cells sorted from blood. Documented subset: CD45RO+ cells pooled with CCR7-negative TemRA cells. The sequence came from a woman in her 30s in good health.

DNA for the CDR3: TGTGCCAGCAGCCCCGAAGCCGGGGACACAAGCCGGGCGGAGCAGTTCTTC. Translation: CASSPEAGDTSRAEQFF. The rearrangement links TRBV16 to TRBJ2-1, with D possibly TRBD1 on 6 matching bases. CDR3 length equals 17 residues. Germline lookup yields CDR1 KGHSY and CDR2 FQNENV. The V end was cut by 4 bases, the J end by 10 bases, with 26 bases between.